The 27 T cell receptor beta chains listed next were all sequenced from one sample in a study of cytomegalovirus exposure and HLA in healthy donors. Sequenced by immunoSEQ multiplex PCR; TCRdb stores in-frame clones only, minus some. The sample yields 150,000 or so clones, 80% to 85% seen once. The sequencing input was PBMCs. The receptors come from a man aged 25 to 40 in good health and CMV-seropositive.

This clone was detected only once. V usage is TRBV10-3 and J usage is TRBJ2-7; weak D call: TRBD2 (5 bases). The CDR3 runs 14 residues. The germline V gene has CDR1 ENHRY and CDR2 SYGVKD. Trimming took 6 bases from V and 3 from J, leaving 15 bases between them. CDR3 DNA: TGTGCCATCAGCAATCCAGAGGGCTACTACGAGCAGTACTTC. It yields the protein CAISNPEGYYEQYF.

The chain combines TRBV7-9 with TRBJ2-1; D is perhaps TRBD2 (6 bases). Germline CDR1 and CDR2: SEHNR and FQNEAQ (reference sequence). Trimming stripped 4 bases from V and 0 bases from J, with 10 bases between. The CDR3 is 15 amino acids. The DNA for the CDR3 is TGTGCCAGCAGCTCGAGTAGCGGCTCCTACAATGAGCAGTTCTTC. This encodes CASSSSSGSYNEQFF. Based on the CDR3 plus reference TRBV7-9 and TRBJ2-1, the full variable domain is DTGVSQNPRHKITKRGQNVTFRCDPISEHNRLYWYRQTLGQGPEFLTYFQNEAQLEKSRLLSDRFSAERPKGSFSTLEIQRTEQGDSAMYLCASSSSSGSYNEQFFGPGTRLTVL.

The rearrangement links TRBV9 to TRBJ1-1; D is perhaps TRBD1 (5 bases). The CDR3 covers 12 residues. V shed 7 bases and J shed 5 bases, with 12 bases lying between them. Germline values: CDR1 SGDLS, CDR2 YYNGEE. The CDR3 sequence: CASRGEGTEAFF. The DNA for the CDR3 is TGTGCCAGCCGGGGGGAGGGGACTGAAGCTTTCTTT. The entire variable domain, with the rest obtained from reference TRBV9 and TRBJ1-1, is as follows: DSGVTQTPKHLITATGQRVTLRCSPRSGDLSVYWYQQSLDQGLQFLIQYYNGEERAKGNILERFSAQQFPDLHSELNLSSLELGDSALYFCASRGEGTEAFFGQGTRLTVV.

The chain links TRBV5-1 to TRBJ2-7, with TRBD2 matching over 10 bases. Germline V CDR1 and CDR2: SGHRS, YFSETQ. V was pared by 5 bases and J by 5 bases, with 19 bases of the junction left unmatched. The CDR3 has 18 amino acids. The CDR3: CASRGPSSSGRARNEQYF. CDR3 coding DNA: TGCGCCAGCAGGGGCCCCAGTTCAAGCGGGAGGGCGCGGAACGAGCAGTACTTC.

CDR3 DNA sequence: TGTGCCAGCAGCTTTGGACAGCCTACTGAGCAGTACTTC. This gives the protein CASSFGQPTEQYF. This rearrangement joins TRBV11-1 to TRBJ2-7; TRBD1 might be the D (6 bases). V was trimmed by 3 bases and J by 7 bases, leaving 13 bases between them. This CDR3 comprises 13 residues. The germline V gene encodes CDR1 SGHAT and CDR2 FQDESV (reference sequence).

This clone occurred a few times. V usage is TRBV27 and J usage is TRBJ2-3; D is uncertain. The CDR3 extends over 14 amino acids. V was clipped by 5 bases and J by 1 base, with 10 bases between them. Germline loops: CDR1 MNHEY, CDR2 SMNVEV (reference sequence). The CDR3 protein is CASSLYSRTDTQYF. DNA for the CDR3: TGTGCCAGCAGTCTATACTCTCGCACAGATACGCAGTATTTT.

This clone was counted a few times. V and J are TRBV6-1 and TRBJ1-5, with 9 bases matching TRBD1. The J segment lost 5 bases and the V segment lost 10 bases, leaving 6 bases of the junction unmatched. The CDR3 has 13 residues. The germline gives CDR1 MNHNS, CDR2 SASEGT. CDR3 residues: CAITGGSDQPQHF. DNA for the CDR3: TGTGCCATAACAGGGGGCAGCGATCAGCCCCAGCATTTT.

J is TRBJ2-7 and V is TRBV6-5; D is ambiguous. Trimming shortened V by 0 bases and J by 3 bases, and 12 bases separated the two germline ends. The CDR3 runs 15 residues. The germline gives CDR1 MNHEY, CDR2 SVGAGI. The chain's CDR3 is CASSYSLSQGYEQYF. The DNA for the CDR3 is TGTGCCAGCAGTTACTCACTAAGCCAAGGCTACGAGCAGTACTTC.

The V call is TRBV28, the J call TRBJ2-1; D remains ambiguous. Trimming cost V 4 bases and J 10 bases, with 8 bases left between them. The CDR3 is 11 amino acids. Germline V gives CDR1 MDHEN, CDR2 SYDVKM. CDR3 in amino acids: CASSSRSEQFF. Written as DNA, the CDR3 is TGTGCCAGCAGTTCCAGGTCCGAGCAGTTCTTC.

The genes are TRBV5-6 and TRBJ1-2; TRBD1 matches at 8 bases. This CDR3 is 15 amino acids long. The ends lost 3 bases at V and 4 bases at J; junction bases unmatched: 8. The germline gives CDR1 SGHDT, CDR2 YYEEEE. This CDR3 reads CASSWGTGQLYGYTF. The CDR3 DNA is TGTGCCAGCAGCTGGGGGACAGGCCAACTCTATGGCTACACCTTC.

V and J are TRBV11-3 and TRBJ2-2; tentative D call: TRBD1 (7 bases). Trimming took 3 bases from V and 0 from J, leaving 8 bases between them. The CDR3 runs to 15 residues. CDR1 is SGHNT and CDR2 is YENEEA in the germline V gene. The CDR3: CASSFRGANTGELFF. The CDR3 DNA reads as TGTGCCAGCAGCTTCAGGGGGGCGAACACCGGGGAGCTGTTTTTT.

J is TRBJ2-7 and V is TRBV7-6; 14 bases are shared with TRBD2. The CDR3 runs 16 residues. Unmatched junction bases numbered 5, after V lost 5 bases and J lost 2 bases. From germline, CDR1 is SGHVS and CDR2 FNYEAQ. This chain's CDR3 is CASSHGLAGGPYEQYF. The CDR3 DNA follows: TGTGCCAGCAGCCACGGACTAGCGGGAGGTCCCTACGAGCAGTACTTC. Variable domain in full (rest from reference TRBV7-6 and TRBJ2-7): GAGVSQSPRYKVTKRGQDVALRCDPISGHVSLYWYRQALGQGPEFLTYFNYEAQQDKSGLPNDRFSAERPEGSISTLTIQRTEQRDSAMYRCASSHGLAGGPYEQYFGPGTRLTVT.

This chain uses TRBV27 with TRBJ2-3; 9 positions match TRBD2. Germline CDR1 reads MNHEY; CDR2 reads SMNVEV (reference sequence). This CDR3 has 17 residues. The junction had 14 bases not matched to a gene; V was cut back by 6 bases and J by 4 bases. CDR3 loop: CASSPWGGGAEADTQYF. CDR3 nucleotides: TGTGCCAGCAGCCCGTGGGGCGGGGGGGCCGAGGCAGATACGCAGTATTTT.

This clone came up once. The genes are TRBV5-6 and TRBJ1-5; D not certain. V was clipped by 2 bases and J by 3 bases, with 9 bases between them. Germline loops: CDR1 SGHDT, CDR2 YYEEEE. This CDR3 region has 14 residues. CDR3 sequence reads: CASSFKRANQPQHF. Written as DNA, the CDR3 is TGTGCCAGCAGCTTTAAGAGAGCCAATCAGCCCCAGCATTTT.

The CDR3 DNA is TGCAGCCCGTCATCGGGCACTGAAGCTTTCTTT. Translation gives CSPSSGTEAFF. The V and J genes are TRBV29-1 and TRBJ1-1; D gene ambiguous. This CDR3 has 11 amino acids. Germline CDR1 SQVTM, CDR2 ANQGSEA. The V end lost 8 bases, the J end lost 4 bases, and 11 bases lay between the germline ends.

The chain is built from TRBV5-1 and TRBJ2-3; 10 positions agree with TRBD1. There are 15 residues in the CDR3. V lost 4 bases, J lost 4 bases, and 6 bases stayed unmatched. CDR1 and CDR2 (germline): SGHRS, YFSETQ. The CDR3 bases are TGCGCCAGCAGCCCCGGGACAGGGGATGCAGATACGCAGTATTTT. Amino acids: CASSPGTGDADTQYF. The variable domain in full, completed from reference TRBV5-1 and TRBJ2-3, reads KAGVTQTPRYLIKTRGQQVTLSCSPISGHRSVSWYQQTPGQGLQFLFEYFSETQRNKGNFPGRFSGRQFSNSRSEMNVSTLELGDSALYLCASSPGTGDADTQYFGPGTRLTVL.

The rearrangement links TRBV7-2 to TRBJ2-7; D not certain. The CDR3 covers 14 residues. Trimming removed 0 bases at V and 3 bases at J, with 9 bases between. The germline CDR1 and CDR2 sequences are SGHTA and FQGNSA. The CDR3 DNA is TGTGCCAGCAGCTTAGCGGTTTCAGACTACGAGCAGTACTTC. It translates to CASSLAVSDYEQYF.

The V and J genes are TRBV2 and TRBJ2-1; 7 bases align to TRBD1. J gave up 2 bases and V 6 bases, and 7 bases lay outside the gene matches. Germline-derived CDR1 and CDR2 are SNHLY and FYNNEI. CDR3 length: 15 amino acids. CDR3 protein: CASSQRQGTYNEQFF. The CDR3 bases are TGTGCCAGCAGCCAAAGACAGGGCACCTACAATGAGCAGTTCTTC.

The rearrangement joins TRBV5-4 to TRBJ2-5; the D gene is possibly TRBD1 (6 bases). CDR1 and CDR2 (germline): SGHNT, YYREEE (reference sequence). This CDR3 has 14 residues. V lost 1 base, J lost 2 bases, and 9 bases lay in between. The CDR3, as DNA: TGTGCCAGCAGCTTGATACAGGGACAAGAGACCCAGTACTTC. Its protein is CASSLIQGQETQYF.

The genes are TRBV19 and TRBJ2-3; 9 bases match TRBD2. Germline V gene data show CDR1 as LNHDA and CDR2 as SQIVND (reference sequence). J lost 2 bases, V lost 0 bases, and 3 bases had no gene match. The CDR3 has 16 amino acids. CDR3 DNA: TGTGCCAGTAGTATAGACCTAGCGGGGTCCACAGATACGCAGTATTTT. As protein: CASSIDLAGSTDTQYF.

The chain links TRBV18 to TRBJ2-3; D is undetermined. Germline V gene lookup returns CDR1 KGHSH and CDR2 LQKENI. V was trimmed by 5 bases and J by 0 bases, leaving 9 bases between them. The CDR3 totals 14 residues. The CDR3 DNA reads TGTGCCAGCTCATCCCTTCCTAGCACAGATACGCAGTATTTT. It specifies CASSSLPSTDTQYF.

This clone appeared a single time. V and J are TRBV19 and TRBJ1-6; 11 nucleotides match TRBD1. Germline assignment: CDR1 LNHDA and CDR2 SQIVND (reference sequence). The CDR3 totals 14 residues. After removal of 7 bases from V and 12 bases from J, the junction contained 8 bases not matched to a gene. The DNA for the CDR3 is TGTGCCAGTACCGAGGGACAGGGGGACGGACCCCTCCACTTT. It specifies CASTEGQGDGPLHF.

The chain recombines TRBV7-6 with TRBJ1-5, with 8 bases lining up with TRBD1. The CDR3 totals 15 residues. Germline CDR1 SGHVS, CDR2 FNYEAQ. V was pared by 5 bases and J by 1 base, with 4 bases of the junction left unmatched. The chain's CDR3 is CASSERTGSNQPQHF. CDR3 bases: TGTGCCAGCAGCGAAAGGACAGGGAGCAATCAGCCCCAGCATTTT.

This clone was recorded many times. The chain employs TRBV5-4 and TRBJ1-6; D is ambiguous. CDR1 SGHNT and CDR2 YYREEE come from the germline V gene (reference sequence). This CDR3 region has 12 residues. V lost 5 bases, J lost 7 bases, and 7 bases lay in between. CDR3 coding DNA: TGTGCCAGCAGGTTAGAGAATTCACCCCTCCACTTT. Amino acids: CASRLENSPLHF.

The chain uses TRBV2 and TRBJ2-7; 7 bases align to TRBD1. Trimming took 7 bases from V and 3 from J; bases not matched to a gene: 3. Germline-derived CDR1 and CDR2 are SNHLY and FYNNEI. The CDR3 runs to 12 residues. The CDR3 bases are TGTGCCAGCAAAGACAGGGTCTACGAGCAGTACTTC. Translation: CASKDRVYEQYF.

The chain is built from TRBV18 and TRBJ1-5; TRBD1 might be the D (6 bases). CDR3 length: 15 residues. Trimming removed 1 base from V and 6 bases from J, with 13 bases in between. CDR1 is KGHSH and CDR2 is LQKENI in the germline V gene. Written as DNA, the CDR3 is TGTGCCAGCTCACCACTGAACAGGGAGGGTCAGCCCCAGCATTTT. As protein: CASSPLNREGQPQHF.

The chain is built from TRBV7-6 and TRBJ2-1; D is possibly TRBD2 (6 bases). V was cut by 8 bases and J by 4 bases, with 6 bases left in between. Germline V gives CDR1 SGHVS, CDR2 FNYEAQ. This CDR3 is built from 11 residues. CDR3 nucleotide sequence: TGTGCCAGCGGGAGGTACAATGAGCAGTTCTTC. Its translation: CASGRYNEQFF.